This TCR beta chain is drawn from a study of T cells in Graves' hyperthyroidism and ophthalmopathy. Stable hyperthyroidism: no ophthalmopathy progression over 18 months of follow-up. The investigators amplified TCR beta CDR3 regions from RNA transcripts. The HTBI primer set was used in a first-round RT-PCR of the TCR CDR3. TCRdb re-called the multiplex PCR reads through MiXCR, storing one row per CDR3 protein. The sample records some 620,000 distinct CDR3 sequences, around 16% being singletons. This clonotype was detected many times. This CDR3 spans 14 amino acids. Between the trimmed V and J ends, which lost 2 bases and 6 bases, there was a span of 12 bases. Germline loops: CDR1 MDHEN, CDR2 SYDVKM.

The TCR originated in a woman younger than 45 with Graves' hyperthyroidism. V gene TRBV28 combines with J gene TRBJ2-3, with D unclear. The sequenced sample was blood. DNA for the CDR3: TGTGCCAGCAGTTTAGGGTCGTCACCTGATACGCAGTATTTT. Its translation: CASSLGSSPDTQYF.